This T cell receptor beta chain was sequenced during a study of early T cells in non-severe SARS-CoV-2 infection. V dropped 7 bases and J dropped 4; count of bases not matched to a gene: 9. The CDR3 length is 14 residues. This clonotype turned up a few times. Unique molecular identifiers were attached to individual cDNA molecules. MiXCR was run by TCRdb on the 5' RACE reads, yielding one entry per CDR3 protein. Among 98,000 or so distinct CDR3 sequences listed, roughly an eighth were seen once. The chain is built from TRBV12-3 or TRBV12-4 and TRBJ1-1, with TRBD1 matching 7 bases. The sequence came from an adult who was a healthcare worker with PCR-confirmed SARS-CoV-2 infection or an uninfected control (not recorded which). Source material: whole blood. The CDR3 nucleotides are TGTGCCAGCATCACGTCAGGGGGGGGCACTGAAGCTTTCTTT. Translating it yields CASITSGGGTEAFF.